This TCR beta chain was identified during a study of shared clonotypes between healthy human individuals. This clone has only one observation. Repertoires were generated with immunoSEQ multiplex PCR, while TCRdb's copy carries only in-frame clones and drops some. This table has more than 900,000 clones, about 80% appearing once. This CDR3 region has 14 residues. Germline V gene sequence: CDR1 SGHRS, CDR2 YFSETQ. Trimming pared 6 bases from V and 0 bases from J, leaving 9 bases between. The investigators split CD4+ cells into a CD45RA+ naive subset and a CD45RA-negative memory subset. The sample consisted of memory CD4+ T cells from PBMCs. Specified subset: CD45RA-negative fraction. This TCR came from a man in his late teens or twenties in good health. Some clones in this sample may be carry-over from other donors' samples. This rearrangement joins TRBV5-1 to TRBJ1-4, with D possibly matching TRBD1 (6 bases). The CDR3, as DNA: TGCGCCAGCACCACAGGGACAACTAATGAAAAACTGTTTTTT. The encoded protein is CASTTGTTNEKLFF.